A selection of T cell receptor beta chains follows, all from one sample in a study of shared clonotypes between healthy human individuals. Using immunoSEQ multiplex PCR, the repertoire was profiled, and TCRdb retains in-frame clones only, with some absent. The profile covers some 2,500,000 clones, with 80% to 95% appearing a single time and about 0.38% taken by the ten largest. Sequenced material: naive CD4+ T cells from PBMCs. Every receptor here comes from a man between 18 and 29 years old in good health. Some clones in this sample may be carry-over from other donors' samples. CDR3s include the opening cysteine and the closing phenylalanine or tryptophan. D genes are given only for firm matches. Clone size is not always given. Where it is, it says once, few, many or a class for expanded clones.

J gene | V gene | clone size | D gene | CDR3 DNA | CDR3 protein
TRBJ1-2 | TRBV7-2 | - | - | TGTGCCAGCAGATCGTCAGGGGCTGGGGGCTACACCTTC | CASRSSGAGGYTF
TRBJ2-5 | TRBV11-3 | - | TRBD2 | TGTGCCAGCAGCGGCACTAGCGGGGGATCCCAAGAGACCCAGTACTTC | CASSGTSGGSQETQYF
TRBJ1-5 | TRBV28 | once | TRBD1 | TGTGCCAGCAGCCATGGGTGGGGACAGGGAGGGTTAAAGCCCCAGCATTTT | CASSHGWGQGGLKPQHF
TRBJ2-1 | TRBV4-3 | - | TRBD2 | TGCGCCAGCAGCCAAGGGGGGAGGGCCTACAATGAGCAGTTCTTC | CASSQGGRAYNEQFF
TRBJ1-1 | TRBV5-1 | - | TRBD1 | TGCGCCAGCAGCTTGGTTTGGCAGGGGGCTACTGAAGCTTTCTTT | CASSLVWQGATEAFF
TRBJ1-1 | TRBV9 | - | TRBD1 | TGTGCCAGCAGCGAGTGGGACAGGGGGCGGACTGAAGCTTTCTTT | CASSEWDRGRTEAFF
TRBJ2-1 | TRBV5-1 | once | - | TGCGCCAGCAGCACCCGGCAGGGGCATGAGCAGTTCTTC | CASSTRQGHEQFF
TRBJ1-5 | TRBV6-1 | once | TRBD1 | TGTGCCAGCAGTGGACAGGGTCGGGGCAATCAGCCCCAGCATTTT | CASSGQGRGNQPQHF
TRBJ2-5 | TRBV27 | - | - | TGTGCCACTCATACCGGCGGGGGCGCTACCGAAGAGACCCAGTACTTC | CATHTGGGATEETQYF
TRBJ2-5 | TRBV27 | - | TRBD2 | TGTGCCAGTCACAGCGGGACCAGCCTAAGGGAGCAGTACTTC | CASHSGTSLREQYF
TRBJ2-1 | TRBV7-2 | - | - | TGTGCCAGCAGCTTATTTTCGGGATCCTACAATGAGCAGTTCTTC | CASSLFSGSYNEQFF
TRBJ1-5 | TRBV5-5 | - | - | TGTGCCAGCAGCTTGTTCAGGGGAGGTAACAATCAGCCCCAGCATTTT | CASSLFRGGNNQPQHF
TRBJ1-2 | TRBV28 | - | - | TGTGCCAGCTGTCTGGGGCCTTTTTATGGCTACACCTTC | CASCLGPFYGYTF
TRBJ2-3 | TRBV27 | - | TRBD1 | TGTGCCAGCAGGCGACAGGGGGATACTAGCACAGATACGCAGTATTTT | CASRRQGDTSTDTQYF
TRBJ1-1 | TRBV7-6 | - | - | TGTGCCAGCAGCGTCCGGGAAGGGACTGAAGCTTTCTTT | CASSVREGTEAFF
TRBJ1-1 | TRBV7-2 | few | - | TGTGCCAGCAGCTTAGAACGGGGGCCCACTGAAGCTTTCTTT | CASSLERGPTEAFF
TRBJ2-5 | TRBV7-6 | - | - | TGTGCCAGCAGCTTAGGTTGGGGCGGTGAGACCCAGTACTTC | CASSLGWGGETQYF
TRBJ2-1 | TRBV7-2 | - | - | TGTGCCAGCAGCTTAGGGGGCGGTATCTCCTACAATGAGCAGTTCTTC | CASSLGGGISYNEQFF
TRBJ2-1 | TRBV14 | - | TRBD2 | TGTGCCAGCATAGCCCGTCGACTAGCGGCGACTAAGGATGAGCAGTTCTTC | CASIARRLAATKDEQFF
TRBJ1-4 | TRBV19 | - | TRBD1 | TGTGCCAGCCGAATGACAGGGGCGACACTAACTAATGAAAAACTGTTTTTT | CASRMTGATLTNEKLFF
TRBJ2-3 | TRBV29-1 | once | - | TGCAGCGCCCGACTTGGGCAAGGGCCCACAGATACGCAGTATTTT | CSARLGQGPTDTQYF
TRBJ2-5 | TRBV15 | - | TRBD1 | TGTGCCACCAGCAGAGAAAACAGGGACAGGGGTACCCAGTACTTC | CATSRENRDRGTQYF
TRBJ2-1 | TRBV7-9 | - | - | TGTGCCAGCAGCTTAGTGCCGGAATATGGGCAGTTCTTC | CASSLVPEYGQFF
TRBJ2-3 | TRBV19 | - | TRBD2 | TGTGCCAGTAGTATAGCTCGGACTAGCGGGAGTGGCACAGATACGCAGTATTTT | CASSIARTSGSGTDTQYF
TRBJ2-2 | TRBV9 | - | TRBD2 | TGTGCCAGCAGCGTCGTCCCCGGGACTAGACCGGATTCGAACACCGGGGAGCTGTTTTTT | CASSVVPGTRPDSNTGELFF
TRBJ1-1 | TRBV29-1 | - | TRBD1 | TGCAGCCTCCGACAGGGGTTGAACACTGAAGCTTTCTTT | CSLRQGLNTEAFF
TRBJ2-1 | TRBV7-2 | - | - | TGTGCCAGCAGCTTAGAAGGCCTCGATGAGCAGTTCTTC | CASSLEGLDEQFF
TRBJ1-5 | TRBV5-8 | - | TRBD1 | TGTGCCAGCAGCGGGACAGGGTACAATCAGCCCCAGCATTTT | CASSGTGYNQPQHF
TRBJ2-1 | TRBV28 | - | - | TGTGCCAGCATCGGACAAGGGATTTTGGATGAGCAGTTCTTC | CASIGQGILDEQFF
TRBJ1-2 | TRBV18 | - | - | TGTGCCAGCTCACCACTGGACGCTAACTATGGCTACACCTTC | CASSPLDANYGYTF
TRBJ2-1 | TRBV27 | - | TRBD2 | TGTGCCAGCAGTCCCGCGGGAGGGTCTGAGCAGTTCTTC | CASSPAGGSEQFF
TRBJ2-1 | TRBV9 | - | - | TGTGCCAGCAGCGTGTTAGCGGCCACCTACAATGAGCAGTTCTTC | CASSVLAATYNEQFF
TRBJ1-2 | TRBV19 | - | - | TGTGCCAGTAGTATAGAAGGGGGGAACTATGGCTACACCTTC | CASSIEGGNYGYTF
TRBJ2-2 | TRBV6-5 | - | - | TGTGCCAGCAGTCCCGGACGGGGACGAGGCGGGGAGCTGTTTTTT | CASSPGRGRGGELFF
TRBJ1-5 | TRBV6-6 | - | TRBD1 | TGTGCCAGCAGTTACACGACAGGGGACAATCAGCCCCAGCATTTT | CASSYTTGDNQPQHF
TRBJ2-7 | TRBV10-2 | - | TRBD2 | TGCGCCAGCAGTGAGATTTTCCGGGAGGGCCTACACGAGCAGTACTTC | CASSEIFREGLHEQYF
TRBJ2-5 | TRBV20-1 | - | TRBD1 | TGCAGTGCCAAGACAGGGGAGACCCAGTACTTC | CSAKTGETQYF
TRBJ1-2 | TRBV2 | - | - | TGTGCCAGCAGCCGCGCTCGAGGAGTGTATGGCTACACCTTC | CASSRARGVYGYTF
TRBJ2-1 | TRBV7-2 | - | TRBD2 | TGTGCCAGCAGGATCGGGGGGAGCTCCTACAATGAGCAGTTCTTC | CASRIGGSSYNEQFF
TRBJ1-4 | TRBV19 | - | TRBD1 | TGTGCCAGTAAATCAGGGGGCGCGGGTAATGAAAAACTGTTTTTT | CASKSGGAGNEKLFF
TRBJ1-1 | TRBV2 | - | TRBD1 | TGTGCCAGCAGTCTACAGGGGCCGAACACTGAAGCTTTCTTT | CASSLQGPNTEAFF
TRBJ2-7 | TRBV5-1 | - | - | TGCGCCAGCAGGGCGTCTCCGGGAAGCAACGAGCAGTACTTC | CASRASPGSNEQYF
TRBJ2-5 | TRBV30 | - | - | TGTGCCTGGACAGGGACAGCCGGAGGGGAGACCCAGTACTTC | CAWTGTAGGETQYF
TRBJ2-7 | TRBV28 | - | - | TGTGCCAGCACCCGCGTGGTCAGGGACGACGAGCAGTACTTC | CASTRVVRDDEQYF
TRBJ1-1 | TRBV7-2 | - | - | TGTGCCAGCAGCTTAGTCTCACGGGGTGGAGGCACTGAAGCTTTCTTT | CASSLVSRGGGTEAFF
TRBJ1-1 | TRBV2 | - | - | TGTGCCAGCAGTGAAGGTGAGACTGAAGCTTTCTTT | CASSEGETEAFF
TRBJ2-1 | TRBV7-2 | - | - | TGTGCCAGCAGCTTAGTTCGTGGACCCAATGAGCAGTTCTTC | CASSLVRGPNEQFF
TRBJ2-7 | TRBV7-9 | - | - | TGTGCCAGCAGCCACGGGTCCTCCTACGAGCAGTACTTC | CASSHGSSYEQYF
TRBJ1-4 | TRBV7-3 | - | - | TGTGCCAGCAGCTTAATTTACGGTGAAAAACTGTTTTTT | CASSLIYGEKLFF
TRBJ1-5 | TRBV28 | - | - | TGTGCCAGCAGCCCACCGCAGGGACCCAATCAGCCCCAGCATTTT | CASSPPQGPNQPQHF
TRBJ2-7 | TRBV30 | - | TRBD2 | TGTGCCTGGAGTGCTAGCGGGAATAGGGAGCAGTACTTC | CAWSASGNREQYF
TRBJ1-1 | TRBV21-1 | - | - | TGTGCCAGCAGCAAGGGGTTCGGGGGATACACTGAAGCTTTCTTT | CASSKGFGGYTEAFF
TRBJ1-1 | TRBV11-2 | - | - | TGTGCCAGCAGCTTAGGGTTGGTCAGTACGAACACTGAAGCTTTCTTT | CASSLGLVSTNTEAFF